This record looks at one TCR beta chain sequence and its context. As yet, its antigen is unknown. This record belongs to a study of T cells expressing NK-cell markers. This CDR3 has 15 residues. Germline lookup yields CDR1 KGHDR and CDR2 SFDVKD. 5'RACE template switching with UMIs produced the TCR beta cDNA. TCRdb reprocessed the 5' RACE reads, keeping one entry per CDR3 protein, no DNA. The sample's table shows 250,000 to 300,000 distinct CDR3 sequences. The study's findings and limits: As a fraction of CD8+ T cells, dominant NKG2C+ clonotypes reached about 1.0-7.5% in roughly 6 donors. The CD3+CD56-NKG2C+ fraction of a few donors was likewise dominated by these clonotypes.

The specimen sequenced was blood T cells: a sorted CD56 or NKG2C T cell subset, CD4+ or CD8+ T cells, or bulk PBMC T cells (not recorded which). The chain recombines TRBV24-1 with TRBJ2-1; TCRdb's D call of TRBD1 is untestable without DNA. The receptor comes from a woman between 18 and 75 years old in good health. This CDR3 is CATSARDRAFGEQFF.